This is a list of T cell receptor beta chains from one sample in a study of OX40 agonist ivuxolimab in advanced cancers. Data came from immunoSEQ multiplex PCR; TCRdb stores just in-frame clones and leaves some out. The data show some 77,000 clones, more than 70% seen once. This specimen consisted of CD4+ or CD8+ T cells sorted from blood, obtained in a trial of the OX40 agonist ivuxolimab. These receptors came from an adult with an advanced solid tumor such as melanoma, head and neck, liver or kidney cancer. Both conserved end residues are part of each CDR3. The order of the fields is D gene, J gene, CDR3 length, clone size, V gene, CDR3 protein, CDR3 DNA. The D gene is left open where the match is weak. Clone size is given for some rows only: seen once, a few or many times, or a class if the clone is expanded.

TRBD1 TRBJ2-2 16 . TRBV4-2 CASKRQGAANTGELFF TGTGCCAGCAAGAGACAGGGGGCTGCGAACACCGGGGAGCTGTTTTTT
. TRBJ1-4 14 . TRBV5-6 CASSLYGWGEKLFF TGTGCCAGCAGCTTGTACGGGTGGGGTGAAAAACTGTTTTTT
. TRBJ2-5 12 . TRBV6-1 CASSSQAETQYF TGTGCCAGCAGTTCCCAAGCGGAGACCCAGTACTTC
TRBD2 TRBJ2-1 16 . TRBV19 CASRPTTSGRYNEQFF TGTGCCAGTAGGCCAACGACTAGCGGGAGATACAATGAGCAGTTCTTC
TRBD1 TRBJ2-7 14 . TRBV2 CASSDHTGDYEQYF TGTGCCAGCAGTGACCACACAGGGGACTACGAGCAGTACTTC
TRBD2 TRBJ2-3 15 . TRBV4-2 CASSQDWRGGYTQYF TGTGCCAGCAGCCAAGACTGGCGGGGGGGCTATACGCAGTATTTT
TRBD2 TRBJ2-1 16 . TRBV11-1 CASSSHGGSGVNEQFF TGTGCCAGCAGCTCTCACGGGGGTAGCGGGGTTAATGAGCAGTTCTTC
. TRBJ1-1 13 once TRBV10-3 CAISESDGLEAFF TGTGCCATCAGTGAGTCTGACGGTCTTGAAGCTTTCTTT
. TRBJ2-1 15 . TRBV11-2 CASSSIRQPGNEQFF TGTGCCAGCAGCTCAATACGACAGCCTGGCAATGAGCAGTTCTTC
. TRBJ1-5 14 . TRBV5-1 CASSLGAEDQPQHF TGCGCCAGCAGCTTGGGGGCAGAGGATCAGCCCCAGCATTTT
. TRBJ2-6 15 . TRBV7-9 CASSVGGPGANVLTF TGTGCCAGCAGCGTAGGGGGTCCTGGGGCCAACGTCCTGACTTTC
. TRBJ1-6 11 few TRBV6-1 CASRETSPLHF TGTGCCAGCAGGGAGACTTCACCCCTCCACTTT
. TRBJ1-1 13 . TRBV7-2 CASSLQGYTEAFF TGTGCCAGCAGCTTACAGGGATACACTGAAGCTTTCTTT
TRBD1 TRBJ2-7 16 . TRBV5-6 CASSLKGGQGSREQYF TGTGCCAGCAGCTTGAAGGGGGGACAGGGGTCGCGGGAGCAGTACTTC
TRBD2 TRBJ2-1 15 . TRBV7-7 CASSLGLAGDNEQFF TGTGCCAGCAGCTTAGGGCTAGCGGGGGACAATGAGCAGTTCTTC
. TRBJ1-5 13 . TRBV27 CASSLLGSQPQHF TGTGCCAGCAGTTTACTAGGGAGTCAGCCCCAGCATTTT
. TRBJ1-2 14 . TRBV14 CASSPRGPNYGYTF TGTGCCAGCAGCCCTCGGGGGCCCAACTATGGCTACACCTTC
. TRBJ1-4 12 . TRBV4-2 CASSQEDEKLFF TGTGCCAGCAGCCAAGAGGATGAAAAACTGTTTTTT
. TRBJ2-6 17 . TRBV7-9 CASRPGTPSSGANVLTF TGTGCCAGCAGACCCGGGACACCGAGCTCTGGGGCCAACGTCCTGACTTTC
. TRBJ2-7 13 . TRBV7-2 CASSSMTGYEQYF TGTGCCAGCAGCTCCATGACTGGCTACGAGCAGTACTTC
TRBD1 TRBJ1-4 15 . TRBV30 CAWSGGGTANEKLFF TGTGCCTGGAGTGGGGGCGGGACAGCTAATGAAAAACTGTTTTTT
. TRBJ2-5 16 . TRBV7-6 CASSLDGQSPLRAQYF TGTGCCAGCAGCTTAGACGGACAGTCCCCGCTTAGGGCCCAGTACTTC
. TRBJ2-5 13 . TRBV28 CASSLPNQETQYF TGTGCCAGCAGTTTACCCAACCAAGAGACCCAGTACTTC
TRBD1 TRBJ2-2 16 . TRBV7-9 CASSLLRGGPAGELFF TGTGCCAGCAGCTTACTTAGAGGGGGCCCTGCCGGGGAGCTGTTTTTT
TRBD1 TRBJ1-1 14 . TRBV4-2 CASSPVDRVPEAFF TGTGCCAGCAGTCCAGTAGACAGGGTACCTGAAGCTTTCTTT
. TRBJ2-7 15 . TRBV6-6 CASRRQWGDSYEQYF TGTGCCAGCAGACGACAGTGGGGAGACTCCTACGAGCAGTACTTC
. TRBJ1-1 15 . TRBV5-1 CASSLGSGRVTEAFF TGCGCCAGCAGCTTGGGCTCAGGGCGGGTCACTGAAGCTTTCTTT
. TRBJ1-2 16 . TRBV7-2 CASSLDPQGTAYGYTF TGTGCCAGCAGCTTAGACCCCCAGGGTACCGCCTATGGCTACACCTTC
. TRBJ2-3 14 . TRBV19 CASRFLSGLDTQYF TGTGCCAGTAGATTCCTGTCCGGCTTGGATACGCAGTATTTT
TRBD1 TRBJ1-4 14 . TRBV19 CASSPWDRNEKLFF TGTGCCAGTAGTCCCTGGGACAGAAATGAAAAACTGTTTTTT
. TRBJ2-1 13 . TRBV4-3 CASSQTGYDEQFF TGCGCCAGCAGCCAAACAGGATACGATGAGCAGTTCTTC
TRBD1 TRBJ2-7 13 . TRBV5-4 CASSLGQGREQYF TGTGCCAGCAGCTTGGGACAGGGGAGGGAGCAGTACTTC
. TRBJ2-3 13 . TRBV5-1 CASSSLGSDTQYF TGCGCCAGCAGCTCCCTGGGCTCAGATACGCAGTATTTT
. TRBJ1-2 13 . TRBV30 CAWSVSRGSGYTF TGTGCCTGGAGTGTAAGCCGGGGATCAGGCTACACCTTC
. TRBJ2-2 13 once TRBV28 CASSLSGTGELFF TGTGCCAGCAGTTTATCGGGAACCGGGGAGCTGTTTTTT
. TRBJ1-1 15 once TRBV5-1 CASSLEIGKNTEAFF TGCGCCAGCAGCTTGGAGATAGGAAAGAACACTGAAGCTTTCTTT
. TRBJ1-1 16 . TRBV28 CASSLDAGPHRNEAFF TGTGCCAGCAGTTTGGACGCGGGGCCCCATAGGAATGAAGCTTTCTTT
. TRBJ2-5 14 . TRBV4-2 CASSQTTGQETQYF TGTGCCAGCAGCCAAACAACGGGCCAAGAGACCCAGTACTTC
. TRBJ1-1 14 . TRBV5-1 CASSLGSGGTEAFF TGCGCCAGCAGCTTGGGGTCTGGGGGCACTGAAGCTTTCTTT
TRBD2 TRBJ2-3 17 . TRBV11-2 CASSLVWRGTATDTQYF TGTGCCAGCAGCTTAGTTTGGCGGGGGACGGCCACAGATACGCAGTATTTT
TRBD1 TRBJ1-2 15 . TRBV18 CASSPRTGWDYGYTF TGTGCCAGCTCACCTCGGACAGGGTGGGACTATGGCTACACCTTC
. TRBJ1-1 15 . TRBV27 CASSPGSSGNTEAFF TGTGCCAGCAGTCCCGGGTCGAGCGGGAACACTGAAGCTTTCTTT
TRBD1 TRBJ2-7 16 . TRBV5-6 CASSSKGGQGSREQYF TGTGCCAGCAGCTCGAAGGGGGGACAGGGGTCGCGGGAGCAGTACTTC
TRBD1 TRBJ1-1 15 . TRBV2 CASSRQGVSGTEAFF TGTGCCAGCAGTCGGCAGGGGGTTAGTGGCACTGAAGCTTTCTTT
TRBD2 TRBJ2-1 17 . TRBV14 CASSQDRTSGGGNEQFF TGTGCCAGCAGCCAAGATCGGACTAGCGGGGGCGGCAATGAGCAGTTCTTC
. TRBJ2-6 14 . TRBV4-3 CASSQGTGANVLTF TGCGCCAGCAGCCAGGGCACGGGGGCCAACGTCCTGACTTTC
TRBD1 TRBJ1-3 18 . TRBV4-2 CASSQLPGQLRSGNTIYF TGTGCCAGCAGCCAATTACCGGGACAGCTCCGCTCTGGAAACACCATATATTTT
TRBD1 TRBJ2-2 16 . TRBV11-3 CASSPGQTGGTGELFF TGTGCCAGCAGCCCGGGACAGACAGGTGGGACCGGGGAGCTGTTTTTT
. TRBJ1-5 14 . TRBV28 CASSLSGYNQPQHF TGTGCCAGCAGTTTATCAGGTTACAATCAGCCCCAGCATTTT
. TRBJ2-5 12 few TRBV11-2 CASSQSVETQYF TGTGCCAGCAGCCAATCGGTGGAGACCCAGTACTTC
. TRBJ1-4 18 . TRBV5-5 CASSLRGGARRGNEKLFF TGTGCCAGCAGCCTCCGAGGGGGGGCCCGACGAGGTAATGAAAAACTGTTTTTT
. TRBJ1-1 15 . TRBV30 CAWTRGQETNTEAFF TGTGCCTGGACTCGGGGGCAGGAAACGAACACTGAAGCTTTCTTT
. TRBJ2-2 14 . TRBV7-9 CASSFGGVTGELFF TGTGCCAGCAGCTTCGGCGGGGTCACCGGGGAGCTGTTTTTT
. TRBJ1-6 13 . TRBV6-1 CASSLDGNSPLHF TGTGCCAGCTCCCTGGACGGGAATTCACCCCTCCACTTT
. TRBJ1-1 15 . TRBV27 CASSSPPGVNTEAFF TGTGCCAGCAGTTCCCCACCGGGGGTGAACACTGAAGCTTTCTTT